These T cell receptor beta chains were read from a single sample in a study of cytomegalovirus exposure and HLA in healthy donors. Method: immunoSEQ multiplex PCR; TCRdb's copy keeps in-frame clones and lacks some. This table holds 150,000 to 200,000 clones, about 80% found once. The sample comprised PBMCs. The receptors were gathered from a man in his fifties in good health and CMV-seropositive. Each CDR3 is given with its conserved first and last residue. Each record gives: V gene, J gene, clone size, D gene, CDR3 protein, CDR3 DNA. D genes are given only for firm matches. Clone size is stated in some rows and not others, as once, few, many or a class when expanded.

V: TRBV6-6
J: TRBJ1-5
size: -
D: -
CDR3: CASRTTGSNQPQHF
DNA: TGTGCCAGCAGAACAACAGGGTCCAATCAGCCCCAGCATTTT

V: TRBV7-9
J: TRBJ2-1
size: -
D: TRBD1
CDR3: CASTQTGGRSQQFF
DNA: TGTGCCAGCACCCAGACAGGGGGGAGGTCCCAGCAGTTCTTC

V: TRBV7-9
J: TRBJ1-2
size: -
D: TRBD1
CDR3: CASSLGEDRVSGYTF
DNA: TGTGCCAGCAGCTTAGGGGAGGACAGGGTTAGCGGCTACACCTTC

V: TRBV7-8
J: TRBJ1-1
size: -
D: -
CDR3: CASSRTRVTEAFF
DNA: TGTGCCAGCAGCCGTACCCGGGTTACTGAAGCTTTCTTT

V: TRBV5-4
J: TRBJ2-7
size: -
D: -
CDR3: CASSSPGKYEQYF
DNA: TGTGCCAGCAGCTCTCCAGGGAAATACGAGCAGTACTTC

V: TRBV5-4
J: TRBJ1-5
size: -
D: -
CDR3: CASSQGGDPDQPQHF
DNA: TGTGCCAGCAGCCAGGGCGGGGACCCGGATCAGCCCCAGCATTTT

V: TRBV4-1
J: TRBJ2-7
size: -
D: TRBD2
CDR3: CASSQVLGQRGEQYF
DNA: TGCGCCAGCAGCCAAGTACTCGGGCAGCGGGGCGAGCAGTACTTC

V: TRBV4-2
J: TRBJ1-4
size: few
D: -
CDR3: CASSQDRRAPNEKLFF
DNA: TGTGCCAGCAGCCAAGATCGGCGGGCACCTAATGAAAAACTGTTTTTT

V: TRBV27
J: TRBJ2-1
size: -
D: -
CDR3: CASSLRGRSYNEQFF
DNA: TGTGCCAGCAGCCTAAGAGGGAGGTCCTACAATGAGCAGTTCTTC

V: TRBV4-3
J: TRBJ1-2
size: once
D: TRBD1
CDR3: CASSQEWTGINCGYTF
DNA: TGCGCCAGCAGCCAAGAATGGACAGGGATTAACTGTGGCTACACCTTC

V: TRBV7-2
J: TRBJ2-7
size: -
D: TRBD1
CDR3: CASSRPGQPYEQYF
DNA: TGTGCCAGCAGCCGACCGGGACAGCCCTACGAGCAGTACTTC